Listed below are T cell receptor beta chains from one sample, sequenced in a study of cytomegalovirus exposure and HLA in healthy donors. Produced via immunoSEQ multiplex PCR; TCRdb's table is partial and in-frame only. The profile shows approximately 280,000 clones, about 86% of them singletons. Sequences were obtained from PBMCs. Receptor source: a woman between 18 and 30 years old in good health and CMV-seronegative. The CDR3 runs from the conserved cysteine through the conserved F or W. D genes are given only for firm matches. Only part of the rows carry a size: once, few, many, or a class if the clone is expanded.

CDR3aa: CASSESGGTNTEAFF
CDR3nt: TGTGCCAGCAGTGAATCGGGGGGGACGAACACTGAAGCTTTCTTT
abundance: NA
v_gene: TRBV6-1
len: 15
d_gene: NA
j_gene: TRBJ1-1

CDR3aa: CASSSPWTSGTINTGELFF
CDR3nt: TGCGCCAGCAGCTCACCTTGGACTAGCGGGACAATTAACACCGGGGAGCTGTTTTTT
abundance: NA
v_gene: TRBV5-1
len: 19
d_gene: TRBD2
j_gene: TRBJ2-2

CDR3aa: CASGSLSGPSNQPQHF
CDR3nt: TGTGCCAGCGGTTCTCTCTCAGGGCCCTCCAATCAGCCCCAGCATTTT
abundance: NA
v_gene: TRBV27
len: 16
d_gene: NA
j_gene: TRBJ1-5

CDR3aa: CASSIFTDSSYNEQFF
CDR3nt: TGTGCCAGTAGTATATTCACCGATAGCTCCTACAATGAGCAGTTCTTC
abundance: NA
v_gene: TRBV19
len: 16
d_gene: NA
j_gene: TRBJ2-1

CDR3aa: CASSPAPEAFF
CDR3nt: TGTGCCAGCTCACCCGCGCCCGAAGCTTTCTTT
abundance: NA
v_gene: TRBV18
len: 11
d_gene: NA
j_gene: TRBJ1-1

CDR3aa: CASTHYRGSSYEQYF
CDR3nt: TGTGCCAGCACCCATTATCGGGGTAGCTCCTACGAGCAGTACTTC
abundance: NA
v_gene: TRBV11-2
len: 15
d_gene: NA
j_gene: TRBJ2-7

CDR3aa: CASSLAGVDYGYTF
CDR3nt: TGTGCCAGCAGCTTAGCGGGCGTGGACTATGGCTACACCTTC
abundance: NA
v_gene: TRBV7-8
len: 14
d_gene: NA
j_gene: TRBJ1-2

CDR3aa: CASSLFLAGGYEQYF
CDR3nt: TGTGCCAGCAGCTTATTCCTAGCGGGGGGCTACGAGCAGTACTTC
abundance: NA
v_gene: TRBV7-3
len: 15
d_gene: TRBD2
j_gene: TRBJ2-7

CDR3aa: CASSFSSGPQAYYGYTF
CDR3nt: TGCGCCAGCAGCTTTTCCTCAGGTCCACAGGCCTACTATGGCTACACCTTC
abundance: NA
v_gene: TRBV5-1
len: 17
d_gene: NA
j_gene: TRBJ1-2

CDR3aa: CASSYLDRDRFTGELFF
CDR3nt: TGTGCCAGCAGTTATCTGGACAGGGACCGTTTCACCGGGGAGCTGTTTTTT
abundance: NA
v_gene: TRBV6-7
len: 17
d_gene: TRBD1
j_gene: TRBJ2-2

CDR3aa: CASSPGTGPNTEAFF
CDR3nt: TGTGCCAGCTCACCCGGGACAGGGCCGAACACTGAAGCTTTCTTT
abundance: few
v_gene: TRBV18
len: 15
d_gene: TRBD1
j_gene: TRBJ1-1

CDR3aa: CASSLREEVTEAFF
CDR3nt: TGTGCCAGCAGCTTGCGGGAAGAGGTCACTGAAGCTTTCTTT
abundance: few
v_gene: TRBV11-2
len: 14
d_gene: NA
j_gene: TRBJ1-1

CDR3aa: CASTQAGTGAYGYTF
CDR3nt: TGTGCCAGCACCCAGGCCGGGACAGGGGCCTATGGCTACACCTTC
abundance: NA
v_gene: TRBV6-5
len: 15
d_gene: TRBD1
j_gene: TRBJ1-2

CDR3aa: CASSQILQGGDTQYF
CDR3nt: TGCGCCAGCAGCCAAATTTTACAGGGGGGAGATACGCAGTATTTT
abundance: NA
v_gene: TRBV4-1
len: 15
d_gene: TRBD1
j_gene: TRBJ2-3

CDR3aa: CSVVGDRASYEQYF
CDR3nt: TGCAGCGTTGTAGGGGACAGGGCCTCCTACGAGCAGTACTTC
abundance: NA
v_gene: TRBV29-1
len: 14
d_gene: TRBD1
j_gene: TRBJ2-7

CDR3aa: CASSWLAGGTSSYNEQFF
CDR3nt: TGTGCCAGCAGCTGGTTAGCGGGGGGCACGAGCTCCTACAATGAGCAGTTCTTC
abundance: NA
v_gene: TRBV7-2
len: 18
d_gene: TRBD2
j_gene: TRBJ2-1

CDR3aa: CAWSVRLAGSTDTQYF
CDR3nt: TGTGCCTGGAGTGTACGCCTAGCGGGGAGCACAGATACGCAGTATTTT
abundance: NA
v_gene: TRBV30
len: 16
d_gene: TRBD2
j_gene: TRBJ2-3

CDR3aa: CASSWTGEDQPQHF
CDR3nt: TGTGCCAGTAGTTGGACAGGGGAAGATCAGCCCCAGCATTTT
abundance: few
v_gene: TRBV19
len: 14
d_gene: TRBD1
j_gene: TRBJ1-5

CDR3aa: CASSLGQDFGYTF
CDR3nt: TGCGCCAGCAGCTTGGGACAGGACTTTGGCTACACCTTC
abundance: NA
v_gene: TRBV5-1
len: 13
d_gene: NA
j_gene: TRBJ1-2

CDR3aa: CASSASGYSAYEQYF
CDR3nt: TGTGCCAGCAGCGCCTCCGGGTACTCAGCCTACGAGCAGTACTTC
abundance: NA
v_gene: TRBV9
len: 15
d_gene: NA
j_gene: TRBJ2-7

CDR3aa: CASSSGLAGATLYEQYF
CDR3nt: TGCGCCAGCAGCTCCGGACTAGCGGGAGCTACCCTCTACGAGCAGTACTTC
abundance: NA
v_gene: TRBV5-1
len: 17
d_gene: TRBD2
j_gene: TRBJ2-7

CDR3aa: CASGETAGGPGELFF
CDR3nt: TGTGCCAGTGGAGAAACAGCGGGAGGGCCCGGGGAGCTGTTTTTT
abundance: NA
v_gene: TRBV6-1
len: 15
d_gene: TRBD2
j_gene: TRBJ2-2